In this sample, the clone carrying this T cell receptor beta chain turned up once. Its antigen is unidentified. Germline CDR1 reads SGHDN; CDR2 reads FVKESK. Trimming shortened V by 2 bases and J by 3 bases, and 26 bases separated the two germline ends. CDR3 size: 20 residues. The data belong to a study of Tregs in tolerant kidney transplant recipients. Study-wide findings and caveats: Biological reproducibility was not directly addressed in this study.

Measured with immunoSEQ multiplex PCR; TCRdb has only the in-frame clones, and not every one. The sample shows over 3,500 clones, about three fifths of them seen only once. The chain carries TRBV14 and TRBJ2-1, with D unresolved. Source material: CD8+ T cells from blood cultured with allogeneic cells. The clonotype was recovered from a human donor in good health. The DNA for the CDR3 is TGTGCCAGCAGCCAACTATCCCTGACTCCTGTCTACTACTACTACAATGAGCAGTTCTTC. This encodes CASSQLSLTPVYYYYNEQFF.